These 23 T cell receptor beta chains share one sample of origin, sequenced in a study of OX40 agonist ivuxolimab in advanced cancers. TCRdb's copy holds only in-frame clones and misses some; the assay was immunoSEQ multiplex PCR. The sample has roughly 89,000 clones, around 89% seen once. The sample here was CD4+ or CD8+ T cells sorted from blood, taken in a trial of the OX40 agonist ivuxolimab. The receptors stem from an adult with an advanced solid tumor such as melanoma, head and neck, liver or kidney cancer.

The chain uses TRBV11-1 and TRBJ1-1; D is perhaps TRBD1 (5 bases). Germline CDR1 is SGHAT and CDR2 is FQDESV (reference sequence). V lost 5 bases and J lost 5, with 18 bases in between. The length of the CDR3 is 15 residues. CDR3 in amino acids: CASSPSRFGGTEAFF. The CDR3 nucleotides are TGTGCCAGCAGCCCATCCCGGTTTGGGGGGACTGAAGCTTTCTTT.

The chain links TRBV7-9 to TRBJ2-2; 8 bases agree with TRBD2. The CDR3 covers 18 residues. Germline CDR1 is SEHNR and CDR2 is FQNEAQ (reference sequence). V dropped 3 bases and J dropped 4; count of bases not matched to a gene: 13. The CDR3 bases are TGTGCCAGCAGCTTGTATGGGCGGGAGGCCACCGGCACCGGGGAGCTGTTTTTT. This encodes CASSLYGREATGTGELFF.

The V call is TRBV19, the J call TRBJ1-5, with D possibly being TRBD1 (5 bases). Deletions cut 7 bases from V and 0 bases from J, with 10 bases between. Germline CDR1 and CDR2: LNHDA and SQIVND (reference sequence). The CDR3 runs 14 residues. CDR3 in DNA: TGTGCCAGTACCGGACACTATAGCAATCAGCCCCAGCATTTT. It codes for CASTGHYSNQPQHF.

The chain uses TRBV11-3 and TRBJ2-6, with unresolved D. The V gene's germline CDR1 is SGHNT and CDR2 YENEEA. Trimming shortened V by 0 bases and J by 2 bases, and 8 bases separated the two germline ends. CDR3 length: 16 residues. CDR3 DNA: TGTGCCAGCAGCTTAGAATCGTCAGCTGGGGCCAACGTCCTGACTTTC. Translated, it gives CASSLESSAGANVLTF.

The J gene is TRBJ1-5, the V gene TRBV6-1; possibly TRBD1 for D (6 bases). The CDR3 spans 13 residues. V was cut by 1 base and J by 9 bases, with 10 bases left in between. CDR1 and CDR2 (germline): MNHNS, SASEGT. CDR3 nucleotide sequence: TGTGCCAGCAGTGAAGTAGGGGGAACGCCCCAGCATTTT. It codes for CASSEVGGTPQHF.

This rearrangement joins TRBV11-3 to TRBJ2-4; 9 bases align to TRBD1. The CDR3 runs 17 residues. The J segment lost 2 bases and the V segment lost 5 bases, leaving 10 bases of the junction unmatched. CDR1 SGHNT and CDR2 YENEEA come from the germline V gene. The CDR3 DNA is TGTGCCAGCAGCCCGGGACAGGGTACCGGTACCAAAAACATTCAGTACTTC. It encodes CASSPGQGTGTKNIQYF.

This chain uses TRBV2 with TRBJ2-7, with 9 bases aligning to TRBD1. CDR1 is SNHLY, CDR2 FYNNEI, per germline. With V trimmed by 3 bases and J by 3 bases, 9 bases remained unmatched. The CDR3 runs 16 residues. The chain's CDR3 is CASSDILGTGIYEQYF. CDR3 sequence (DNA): TGTGCCAGCAGTGACATCCTCGGGACAGGGATCTACGAGCAGTACTTC.

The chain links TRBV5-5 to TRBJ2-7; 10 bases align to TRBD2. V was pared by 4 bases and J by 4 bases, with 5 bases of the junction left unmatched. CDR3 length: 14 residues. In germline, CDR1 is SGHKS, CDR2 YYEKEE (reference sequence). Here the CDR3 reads CASSAGLADYEQYF. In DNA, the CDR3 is TGTGCCAGCAGCGCAGGACTAGCGGATTACGAGCAGTACTTC.

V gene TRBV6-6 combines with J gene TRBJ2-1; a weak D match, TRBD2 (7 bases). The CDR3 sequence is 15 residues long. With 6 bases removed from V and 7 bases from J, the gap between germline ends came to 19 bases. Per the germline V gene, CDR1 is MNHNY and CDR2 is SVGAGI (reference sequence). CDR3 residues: CASRPFMGGGNEQFF. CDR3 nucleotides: TGTGCCAGCAGGCCGTTCATGGGAGGGGGTAATGAGCAGTTCTTC.

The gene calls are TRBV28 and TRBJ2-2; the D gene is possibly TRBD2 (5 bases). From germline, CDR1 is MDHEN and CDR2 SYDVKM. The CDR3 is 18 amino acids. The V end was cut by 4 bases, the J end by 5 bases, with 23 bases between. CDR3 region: CASSSPMISGDRTGELFF. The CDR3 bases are TGTGCCAGCAGTTCGCCGATGATATCCGGGGATCGGACCGGGGAGCTGTTTTTT.

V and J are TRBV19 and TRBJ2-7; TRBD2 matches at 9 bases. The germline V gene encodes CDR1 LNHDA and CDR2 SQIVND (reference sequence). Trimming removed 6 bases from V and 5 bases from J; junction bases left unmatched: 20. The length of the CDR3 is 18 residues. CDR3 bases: TGTGCCAGTAGCTTGGTTAGCGGGAGTGAGGGCCCCCTTGACGAGCAGTACTTC. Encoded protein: CASSLVSGSEGPLDEQYF.

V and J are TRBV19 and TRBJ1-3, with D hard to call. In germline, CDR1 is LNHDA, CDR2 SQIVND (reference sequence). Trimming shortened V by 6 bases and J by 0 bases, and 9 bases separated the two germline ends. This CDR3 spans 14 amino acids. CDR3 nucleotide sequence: TGTGCCAGTAGGCCAGGCGGCTCTGGAAACACCATATATTTT. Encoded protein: CASRPGGSGNTIYF.

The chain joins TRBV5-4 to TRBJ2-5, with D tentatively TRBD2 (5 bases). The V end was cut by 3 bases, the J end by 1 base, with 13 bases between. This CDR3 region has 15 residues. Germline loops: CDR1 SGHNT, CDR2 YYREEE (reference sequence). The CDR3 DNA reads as TGTGCCAGCAGCTATAACACGGACTTCCAAGAGACCCAGTACTTC. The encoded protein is CASSYNTDFQETQYF.

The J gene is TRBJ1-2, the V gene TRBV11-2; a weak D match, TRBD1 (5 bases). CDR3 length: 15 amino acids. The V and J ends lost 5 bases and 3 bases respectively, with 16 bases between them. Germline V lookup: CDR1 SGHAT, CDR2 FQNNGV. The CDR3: CASSLGHTGDYGYTF. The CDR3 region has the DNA TGTGCCAGCAGCCTTGGGCACACAGGCGACTATGGCTACACCTTC.

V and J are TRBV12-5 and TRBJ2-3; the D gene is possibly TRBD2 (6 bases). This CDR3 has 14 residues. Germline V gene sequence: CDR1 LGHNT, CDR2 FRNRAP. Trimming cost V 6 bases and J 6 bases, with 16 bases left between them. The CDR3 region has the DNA TGTGCTAGTGGACGGGGACTCCGCAGGGATACGCAGTATTTT. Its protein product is CASGRGLRRDTQYF.

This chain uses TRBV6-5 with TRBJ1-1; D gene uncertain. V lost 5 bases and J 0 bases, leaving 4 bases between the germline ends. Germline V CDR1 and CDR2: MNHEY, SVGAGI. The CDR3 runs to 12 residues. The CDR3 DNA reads TGTGCCAGCAGTGCCATGAACACTGAAGCTTTCTTT. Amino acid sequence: CASSAMNTEAFF.

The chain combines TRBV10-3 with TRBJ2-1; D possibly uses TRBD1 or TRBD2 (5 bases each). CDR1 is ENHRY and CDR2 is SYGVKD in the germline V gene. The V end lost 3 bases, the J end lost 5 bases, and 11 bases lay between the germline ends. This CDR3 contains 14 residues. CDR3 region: CAISDGADHNEQFF. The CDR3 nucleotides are TGTGCCATCAGTGACGGGGCGGATCACAATGAGCAGTTCTTC.

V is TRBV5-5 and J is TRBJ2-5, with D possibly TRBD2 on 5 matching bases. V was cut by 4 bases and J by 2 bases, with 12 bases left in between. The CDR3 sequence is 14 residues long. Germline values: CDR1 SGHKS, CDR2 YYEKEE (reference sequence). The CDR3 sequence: CASSRRSGQETQYF. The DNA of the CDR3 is TGTGCCAGCAGCCGCAGGTCGGGACAAGAGACCCAGTACTTC.

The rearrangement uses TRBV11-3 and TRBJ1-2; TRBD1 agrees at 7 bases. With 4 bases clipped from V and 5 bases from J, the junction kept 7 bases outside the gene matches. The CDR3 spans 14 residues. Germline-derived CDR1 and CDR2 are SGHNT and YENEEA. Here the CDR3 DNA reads TGTGCCAGCAGCTCAGGGGCAGGGGGTTATGGCTACACCTTC. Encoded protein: CASSSGAGGYGYTF. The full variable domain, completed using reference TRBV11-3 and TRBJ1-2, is EAGVVQSPRYKIIEKKQPVAFWCNPISGHNTLYWYLQNLGQGPELLIRYENEEAVDDSQLPKDRFSAERLKGVDSTLKIQPAELGDSAVYLCASSSGAGGYGYTFGSGTRLTVV.

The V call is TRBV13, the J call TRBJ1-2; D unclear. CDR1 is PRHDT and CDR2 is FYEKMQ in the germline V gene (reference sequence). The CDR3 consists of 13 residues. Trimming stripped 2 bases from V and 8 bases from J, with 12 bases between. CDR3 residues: CASSLMAKEGYTF. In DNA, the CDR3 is TGTGCCAGCAGCTTAATGGCTAAGGAGGGCTACACCTTC.

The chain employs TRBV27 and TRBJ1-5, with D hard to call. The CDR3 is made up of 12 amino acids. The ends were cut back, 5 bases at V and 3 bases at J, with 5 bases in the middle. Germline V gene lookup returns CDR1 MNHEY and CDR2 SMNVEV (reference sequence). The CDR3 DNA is TGTGCCAGCAGTCCACTCAATCAGCCCCAGCATTTT. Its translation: CASSPLNQPQHF.

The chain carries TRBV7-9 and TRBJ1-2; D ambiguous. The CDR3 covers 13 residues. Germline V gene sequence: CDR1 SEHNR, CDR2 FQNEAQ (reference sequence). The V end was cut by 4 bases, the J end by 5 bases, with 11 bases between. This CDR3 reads CASSYSDSYGYTF. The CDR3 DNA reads TGTGCCAGCAGCTACAGCGACTCGTATGGCTACACCTTC.

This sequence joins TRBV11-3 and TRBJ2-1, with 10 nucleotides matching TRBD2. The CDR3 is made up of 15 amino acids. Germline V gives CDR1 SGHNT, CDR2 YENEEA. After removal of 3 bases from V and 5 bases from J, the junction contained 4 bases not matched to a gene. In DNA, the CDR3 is TGTGCCAGCAGCTTGCCTAGCGGGGGAAACAATGAGCAGTTCTTC. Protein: CASSLPSGGNNEQFF.